This entry lists 19 T cell receptor beta chains sequenced from one sample in a study of blood T cell repertoires in COVID-19. TCRdb keeps only in-frame clones here, not all; method: immunoSEQ multiplex PCR. The table has 200,000 to 300,000 clones, around 86% seen once. Sequencing was carried out using peripheral blood. Receptors were obtained from a woman aged 65 to 85 with active or convalescent COVID-19.

This chain connects TRBV6-4 to TRBJ2-3, with TRBD2 identical over 11 bases. Unmatched junction bases numbered 6, after V lost 3 bases and J lost 4 bases. Looked up from germline, CDR1 is MRHNA and CDR2 is SNTAGT. This CDR3 is built from 16 residues. This chain's CDR3 is CASSEGRLAGSDTQYF. CDR3 nucleotide sequence: TGTGCCAGCAGTGAAGGCCGACTAGCGGGGTCAGATACGCAGTATTTT.

The chain couples TRBV27 to TRBJ2-1; tentatively, D is TRBD1 (6 bases). The CDR3 length is 12 residues. The V gene lost 6 bases and the J gene lost 6 bases, with 9 bases spanning the gap. In germline, CDR1 is MNHEY, CDR2 SMNVEV (reference sequence). CDR3 amino acids: CASRQGGNEQFF. The CDR3, as DNA: TGTGCCAGCAGACAGGGTGGCAATGAGCAGTTCTTC.

The rearrangement joins TRBV7-9 to TRBJ2-7; a weak D match, TRBD1 (6 bases). The V end lost 5 bases, the J end lost 4 bases, and 15 bases lay between the germline ends. Germline V CDR1 and CDR2: SEHNR, FQNEAQ (reference sequence). The CDR3 covers 14 residues. The CDR3 protein is CASSRSPQGYEQYF. The CDR3 DNA reads TGTGCCAGCAGCCGATCCCCACAGGGATACGAGCAGTACTTC.

This chain joins TRBV5-1 and TRBJ2-1, with a possible D match to TRBD1 (6 bases). Trimming cost V 4 bases and J 5 bases, with 13 bases left between them. The CDR3 contains 14 residues. Germline lookup yields CDR1 SGHRS and CDR2 YFSETQ. The DNA for the CDR3 is TGCGCCAGCAGCGTCGGACAGACTAACAATGAGCAGTTCTTC. Its protein product is CASSVGQTNNEQFF.

The gene calls are TRBV6-2 or TRBV6-3 and TRBJ1-5; tentatively, D is TRBD1 (5 bases). The CDR3 runs to 13 residues. Germline assignment: CDR1 MNHEY and CDR2 SVGEGT. Trimming removed 5 bases from V and 7 bases from J, with 12 bases in between. The CDR3, as DNA: TGTGCCAGCAGTGATATCAGGGCCCAGCCCCAGCATTTT. As protein: CASSDIRAQPQHF.

Only one count was recorded for this clone. This chain joins TRBV27 and TRBJ1-4; 7 bases map to TRBD1. Trimming removed 5 bases from V and 8 bases from J; junction bases left unmatched: 8. The CDR3 runs 14 residues. In germline, CDR1 is MNHEY, CDR2 SMNVEV (reference sequence). The CDR3 DNA sequence: TGTGCCAGCAGTACCACAGGGGCGATCGAAAAACTGTTTTTT. It is translated as CASSTTGAIEKLFF.

The chain uses TRBV13 and TRBJ2-7; 7 nucleotides agree with TRBD1. CDR3 size: 14 residues. The V gene end was trimmed by 8 bases and the J gene end by 7 bases; junction bases not matched to a gene: 14. CDR1 is PRHDT and CDR2 is FYEKMQ in the germline V gene (reference sequence). CDR3 sequence reads: CASAPWDRGWEQYF. In DNA form, the CDR3 reads TGTGCCAGCGCTCCATGGGACAGAGGGTGGGAGCAGTACTTC.

The chain links TRBV12-5 to TRBJ2-5, with 8 bases lining up with TRBD2. CDR1 and CDR2 (germline): LGHNT, FRNRAP. The CDR3 is made up of 14 amino acids. J was trimmed by 5 bases and V by 5 bases; bases with no gene match: 7. The CDR3 reads CASGPGGGTETQYF. The CDR3 DNA follows: TGTGCTAGTGGTCCTGGCGGGGGGACGGAGACCCAGTACTTC.

V and J are TRBV7-6 and TRBJ1-3; unclear D gene. The CDR3 length is 16 residues. The ends were cut back, 1 base at V and 2 bases at J, with 12 bases in the middle. CDR1 and CDR2 (germline): SGHVS, FNYEAQ. Here the CDR3 DNA reads TGTGCCAGCAGCTTAGTCCCACACGCAACTGGAAACACCATATATTTT. Translated, it gives CASSLVPHATGNTIYF.

With regard to this clone: The sample carries other DNA sequences with the same CDR3. V is TRBV9 and J is TRBJ1-6; the D is unclear. This CDR3 comprises 15 residues. Germline V gene sequence: CDR1 SGDLS, CDR2 YYNGEE. Trimming cost V 2 bases and J 2 bases, with 8 bases left between them. The CDR3 nucleotides read TGTGCCAGCAGCGTGGAAGGAGCCTATAATTCACCCCTCCACTTT. Translated, it gives CASSVEGAYNSPLHF.

Only a few counts were recorded for this clone. The chain has TRBV27 and TRBJ2-7; 8 bases are shared with TRBD1. CDR1 and CDR2 (germline): MNHEY, SMNVEV (reference sequence). Trimming took 5 bases from V and 5 from J; bases not matched to a gene: 8. The CDR3 contains 14 residues. This chain's CDR3 is CASSVDRGINEQYF. The CDR3 bases are TGTGCCAGCAGTGTCGACAGGGGCATCAACGAGCAGTACTTC.

The V and J genes are TRBV6-5 and TRBJ1-5; 7 nucleotides align to TRBD1. CDR3 size: 14 residues. V trimming: 5 bases; J trimming: 9 bases; junction bases outside the gene matches: 10. The germline CDR1 and CDR2 sequences are MNHEY and SVGAGI. As DNA, the CDR3 is TGTGCCAGCAGTCGTGACAGGGTGGTAGGGCCCCAGCATTTT. This gives the protein CASSRDRVVGPQHF.

This chain uses TRBV11-2 with TRBJ2-7; D call uncertain. Germline assignment: CDR1 SGHAT and CDR2 FQNNGV. The V gene lost 4 bases and the J gene lost 7 bases, with 14 bases spanning the gap. CDR3 length equals 13 residues. This CDR3 reads CASSSRALFEQYF. The DNA for the CDR3 is TGTGCCAGCAGCTCTAGAGCCCTCTTTGAGCAGTACTTC.

A few counts support this clone. The chain combines TRBV7-8 with TRBJ1-3; D not certain. This CDR3 spans 16 amino acids. Trimming took off 3 bases at V and 0 bases at J, with 12 bases between the two ends. The germline CDR1 and CDR2 sequences are SGHVS and FQNEAQ. CDR3 region: CASSFSRGDSGNTIYF. The CDR3 nucleotides read TGTGCCAGCAGCTTTAGTCGCGGAGACTCTGGAAACACCATATATTTT.

This rearrangement joins TRBV18 to TRBJ2-3; TRBD1 aligns across 7 bases. Per germline, CDR1 KGHSH and CDR2 LQKENI. The trim removed 3 bases at V and 6 bases at J, leaving 9 bases unmatched. There are 15 residues in the CDR3. CDR3 sequence (DNA): TGTGCCAGCTCACCGGGACAGCCTATAATGGATACGCAGTATTTT. Amino acid sequence: CASSPGQPIMDTQYF.

The chain recombines TRBV19 with TRBJ1-1; D may be TRBD1 (5 bases). Germline assignment: CDR1 LNHDA and CDR2 SQIVND (reference sequence). V was trimmed by 5 bases and J by 10 bases, leaving 20 bases between them. The CDR3 is 14 amino acids. CDR3 in amino acids: CASSVVQGIFGAFF. The CDR3, as DNA: TGTGCCAGTAGTGTGGTCCAGGGCATTTTTGGAGCTTTCTTT. The complete variable domain, with remaining parts taken from reference TRBV19 and TRBJ1-1, reads DGGITQSPKYLFRKEGQNVTLSCEQNLNHDAMYWYRQDPGQGLRLIYYSQIVNDFQKGDIAEGYSVSREKKESFPLTVTSAQKNPTAFYLCASSVVQGIFGAFFGQGTRLTVV.

This clone has more than one count but fewer than ten. The chain has TRBV7-2 and TRBJ2-7, with D maybe TRBD2 (5 bases). V lost 5 bases and J lost 0, with 17 bases in between. The CDR3 extends over 16 amino acids. The germline gives CDR1 SGHTA, CDR2 FQGNSA. CDR3 bases: TGTGCCAGCAGCCCAAGGACGGGGTTTAGCTCCTACGAGCAGTACTTC. This codes for CASSPRTGFSSYEQYF.

The chain is built from TRBV5-1 and TRBJ2-7; unclear D gene. Germline-derived CDR1 and CDR2 are SGHRS and YFSETQ. CDR3 length: 16 residues. V was trimmed by 0 bases and J by 0 bases, leaving 13 bases between them. The CDR3 sequence: CASSLAVIQSSYEQYF. The CDR3 DNA reads as TGCGCCAGCAGCTTGGCCGTTATACAAAGCTCCTACGAGCAGTACTTC.

This clone was observed a few times. V is TRBV6-2 or TRBV6-3 and J is TRBJ2-5, with TRBD1 matching 7 bases. The CDR3 spans 14 residues. Trimming took 5 bases from V and 5 from J; bases not matched to a gene: 8. Germline V gene data show CDR1 as MNHEY and CDR2 as SVGEGT. The CDR3 loop reads CASSVTGSGETQYF. CDR3 coding DNA: TGTGCCAGCAGTGTGACAGGGTCTGGGGAGACCCAGTACTTC.